A selection of T cell receptor beta chains follows, all from one sample in a study of blood T cell repertoires in COVID-19. Produced via immunoSEQ multiplex PCR; TCRdb's table is partial and in-frame only. The sample has nearly 45,000 clones, around 84% seen once. Material: peripheral blood. These TCRs come from a human donor in a cohort sampled during active COVID-19. The CDR3 runs from the conserved cysteine through the conserved F or W. The order of the fields is V gene, clone size, J gene, D gene, CDR3 DNA, CDR3 protein. A D gene is named only where the DNA matches it firmly. Clone size appears in some rows only: once, few, many, or a class for an expanded clone.

TRBV19,-,TRBJ2-5,TRBD2,TGTGCCACCCGACCTAGCGGGGTACATGTCGAGACCCAGTACTTC,CATRPSGVHVETQYF
TRBV7-9,-,TRBJ1-5,-,TGTGCCAGCAGCTTATGGAGGGAAGGGGGCAATCAGCCCCAGCATTTT,CASSLWREGGNQPQHF
TRBV25-1,-,TRBJ1-1,-,TGTGCCAGCAGTAAACGGACGGGGGGAAACACTGAAGCTTTCTTT,CASSKRTGGNTEAFF
TRBV4-3,-,TRBJ1-2,TRBD1,TGCGCCAGCAGCCACCTTCCGGGACAGGGGGCGCCTGGCTACACCTTC,CASSHLPGQGAPGYTF
TRBV7-2,-,TRBJ2-6,TRBD2,TGTGCCAGCAGCTTAAGAAGGGGAGGGCCATACTCTGGGGCCAACGTCCTGACTTTC,CASSLRRGGPYSGANVLTF
TRBV19,-,TRBJ2-5,-,TGTGCCAGTAGTACCGTGCGCGAGGAGACCCAGTACTTC,CASSTVREETQYF
TRBV6-6,few,TRBJ1-6,-,TGTGCCAGCAGTCGATACTGGGACGGACAGAGCTCCTATAATTCACCCCTCCACTTT,CASSRYWDGQSSYNSPLHF
TRBV6-5,-,TRBJ1-5,-,TGTGCCAGCAGACCAAAAGAGATAAATCAGCCCCAGCATTTT,CASRPKEINQPQHF
TRBV28,-,TRBJ1-1,-,TGTGCCAGCAGTTTCGACTCGGACACCATGAACACTGAAGCTTTCTTT,CASSFDSDTMNTEAFF
TRBV3-1/TRBV3-2,-,TRBJ2-3,-,TGTGCCAGCAGCCAAGTAGCCGCTTCCACGCAGTATTTT,CASSQVAASTQYF
TRBV7-2,-,TRBJ2-5,TRBD2,TGTGCCAGCAGCTTAGCCACTTTAGCGGGGAGCCAAGAGACCCAGTACTTC,CASSLATLAGSQETQYF
TRBV29-1,-,TRBJ2-7,TRBD1,TGCAGCGTTGAAGGTGGACAGGGCCTCAGGACCTACGAGCAGTACTTC,CSVEGGQGLRTYEQYF
TRBV27,-,TRBJ2-6,TRBD1,TGTGCCAGCAGTCAACAGGGGACTGGGGCCAACGTCCTGACTTTC,CASSQQGTGANVLTF
TRBV5-1,-,TRBJ1-3,-,TGCGCCAGCAGCTTGGGGGTCGGTGGGAGTTCTGGAAACACCATATATTTT,CASSLGVGGSSGNTIYF
TRBV6-5,-,TRBJ1-5,-,TGTGCCAGCAGTTACGGGGGGGGCGCTAATCAGCCCCAGCATTTT,CASSYGGGANQPQHF
TRBV5-1,-,TRBJ1-1,-,-,CASSFDDRDRTLKLSFGPNTEAFF
TRBV29-1,-,TRBJ1-2,-,TGCAGCGCCCAACAGGAAAATGGCTACACCTTC,CSAQQENGYTF
TRBV6-5,-,TRBJ2-1,-,TGTGCCAGCAGCAGTCCCGGGACTGGCTCGGAGCAGTTCTTC,CASSSPGTGSEQFF
TRBV10-3,once,TRBJ2-3,TRBD2,TGTGCCATCAGTGGACCTAGCGGGGATAGCACAGATACGCAGTATTTT,CAISGPSGDSTDTQYF
TRBV27,-,TRBJ2-1,-,TGTGCCAGCAGTTTCAGCTCCTACAATGAGCAGTTCTTC,CASSFSSYNEQFF
TRBV4-3,-,TRBJ2-4,TRBD1,TGCGCCAGCAGCCAGGGACAGGGGGCGGCCAAAAACATTCAGTACTTC,CASSQGQGAAKNIQYF
TRBV20-1,once,TRBJ1-5,-,TGCAGTGCTAGTCCGGCACAGGCTTCCGATCAGCCCCAGCATTTT,CSASPAQASDQPQHF
TRBV19,-,TRBJ2-1,-,TGTGCCAGTAGTATCTTCCTAGATAAGAATGAGCAGTTCTTC,CASSIFLDKNEQFF
TRBV2,-,TRBJ2-6,-,TGTGCCAGCAGTTATCCTGGGGCCAACGTCCTGACTTTC,CASSYPGANVLTF
TRBV7-3,medium-sized,TRBJ2-3,TRBD2,TGTGCCAGCAGCTTATGGGGGGGACCGCCCTCCGGCACAGATACGCAGTATTTT,CASSLWGGPPSGTDTQYF
TRBV6-6,-,TRBJ1-1,TRBD1,TGTGCCAGCAGTCCTCGGGACAGCCTTGAAGCTTTCTTT,CASSPRDSLEAFF
TRBV5-1,-,TRBJ2-3,TRBD1,TGCGCCAGCAGCTTAGGGGACAGGGGTGCAGATACGCAGTATTTT,CASSLGDRGADTQYF
TRBV10-3,-,TRBJ1-4,TRBD1,TGTGCCATCAGTGAGTCGACTCAGGGGGTGGATGAAAAACTGTTTTTT,CAISESTQGVDEKLFF
TRBV27,-,TRBJ1-5,-,TGTGCCAGCAGTTTTCGGGGTCAGCCCCAGCATTTT,CASSFRGQPQHF
TRBV3-1/TRBV3-2,few,TRBJ2-5,TRBD2,TGTGCCAGCAGCCATGCACTAGCGGGGGGCTACCAAGAGACCCAGTACTTC,CASSHALAGGYQETQYF
TRBV11-2,-,TRBJ2-3,-,TGTGCCAGCAGCATTTATCTGAGGCCAGCAACCTCGACAGATACGCAGTATTTT,CASSIYLRPATSTDTQYF
TRBV11-2,-,TRBJ2-5,-,TGTGCCAGCAGCCAGGTCGGGGGGCCGGAGACCCAGTACTTC,CASSQVGGPETQYF